The 27 T cell receptor beta chains listed next were all sequenced from one sample in a study of control samples from healthy donors and cancer patients. Clones were read by immunoSEQ multiplex PCR, and TCRdb kept only the in-frame ones, dropping some. The sample records roughly 80,000 clones, about 90% being singletons. Specimen: blood. The receptors here all came from a man aged 50-60 years in good health.

This sequence joins TRBV19 and TRBJ2-1; a weak D match, TRBD2 (5 bases). V was pared by 7 bases and J by 9 bases, with 13 bases between. The CDR3 extends over 12 amino acids. Germline CDR1 is LNHDA and CDR2 is SQIVND (reference sequence). CDR3 sequence: CASMDGVSEQFF. DNA of the CDR3: TGTGCCAGTATGGACGGGGTTAGTGAGCAGTTCTTC. The variable domain in full, with the rest retrieved from reference TRBV19 and TRBJ2-1, is DGGITQSPKYLFRKEGQNVTLSCEQNLNHDAMYWYRQDPGQGLRLIYYSQIVNDFQKGDIAEGYSVSREKKESFPLTVTSAQKNPTAFYLCASMDGVSEQFFGPGTRLTVL.

The rearrangement uses TRBV5-1 and TRBJ2-7, with D possibly being TRBD1 (6 bases). Germline CDR1 reads SGHRS; CDR2 reads YFSETQ. V lost 1 base, J lost 2 bases, and 13 bases lay in between. The CDR3 has 15 amino acids. The CDR3 bases are TGCGCCAGCAGCTTGAGGGCAGGGGAAACCTACGAGCAGTACTTC. Residues: CASSLRAGETYEQYF.

This clone was detected once. V gene TRBV5-4 combines with J gene TRBJ1-2; no clear D gene. This CDR3 region has 15 residues. The germline gives CDR1 SGHNT, CDR2 YYREEE (reference sequence). V was shortened by 2 bases and J by 0 bases, with 11 bases between the two germline ends. The CDR3 sequence: CASSFDKASNYGYTF. The CDR3 nucleotides read TGTGCCAGCAGCTTCGACAAGGCCTCTAACTATGGCTACACCTTC.

The chain has TRBV19 and TRBJ1-1; D might be TRBD1 (5 bases). V shed 2 bases and J shed 0 bases, with 10 bases lying between them. Germline lookup yields CDR1 LNHDA and CDR2 SQIVND (reference sequence). The CDR3 runs to 15 residues. DNA for the CDR3: TGTGCCAGTAGTATACGACAGAGCATGAACACTGAAGCTTTCTTT. Amino acids: CASSIRQSMNTEAFF.

The rearrangement uses TRBV5-4 and TRBJ2-3, with 8 nucleotides matching TRBD2. CDR1 and CDR2 (germline): SGHNT, YYREEE (reference sequence). The CDR3 is 15 residues long. V dropped 2 bases and J dropped 4; count of bases not matched to a gene: 6. CDR3 nucleotide sequence: TGTGCCAGCAGCTTTGGGACTAGTTTTTCAGATACGCAGTATTTT. Translation: CASSFGTSFSDTQYF.

The chain links TRBV21-1 to TRBJ2-1; TRBD1, the D gene given by the table, was not confirmed from the DNA. TRBV21-1 is a pseudogene locus. The CDR3 is 12 amino acids. The CDR3 DNA is TGTGCCAGCAGACAGGGGCGCAATGAGCAGTTCTTC. It specifies CASRQGRNEQFF.

J is TRBJ1-2 and V is TRBV19; D call uncertain. V lost 7 bases and J 0 bases, leaving 15 bases between the germline ends. Germline assignment: CDR1 LNHDA and CDR2 SQIVND (reference sequence). This CDR3 is 15 amino acids long. CDR3: CASTPTSTTNYGYTF. For the CDR3, the DNA is TGTGCCAGTACCCCGACGAGTACTACTAACTATGGCTACACCTTC.

J is TRBJ1-4 and V is TRBV11-2; TRBD1 agrees at 7 bases. This CDR3 spans 13 amino acids. Unmatched junction bases numbered 1, after V lost 4 bases and J lost 5 bases. Germline V gives CDR1 SGHAT, CDR2 FQNNGV. CDR3 DNA sequence: TGTGCCAGCAGCTCGGACAGGAATGAAAAACTGTTTTTT. It specifies CASSSDRNEKLFF.

A few counts support this clone. V is TRBV2 and J is TRBJ1-2; weak D call: TRBD1 (5 bases). Trimming took 3 bases from V and 4 from J, leaving 12 bases between them. The germline gives CDR1 SNHLY, CDR2 FYNNEI. The CDR3 loop spans 14 amino acids. The DNA for the CDR3 is TGTGCCAGCAGTGATTGGGGGATCGGCTATGGCTACACCTTC. Translation gives CASSDWGIGYGYTF.

The chain joins TRBV6-5 to TRBJ2-7, with 7 bases matching TRBD2. J was trimmed by 4 bases and V by 7 bases; bases with no gene match: 7. Germline assignment: CDR1 MNHEY and CDR2 SVGAGI. There are 13 residues in the CDR3. CDR3 sequence reads: CASTRDYLYEQYF. CDR3 in DNA: TGTGCCAGCACCAGGGACTACCTTTACGAGCAGTACTTC.

This clone has a handful of counts. CDR3 sequence (DNA): TGTGCCACTTCCCGGGACAGGGGTTTAGAGCCCCAGCATTTT. This encodes CATSRDRGLEPQHF. The V and J genes are TRBV6-5 and TRBJ1-5, with 10 bases lining up with TRBD1. The CDR3 spans 14 residues. V lost 10 bases, J lost 8 bases, and 11 bases stayed unmatched. In germline, CDR1 is MNHEY, CDR2 SVGAGI.

The V and J genes are TRBV2 and TRBJ1-4, with D unclear. This CDR3 contains 13 residues. Per germline, CDR1 SNHLY and CDR2 FYNNEI. Trimming stripped 4 bases from V and 6 bases from J, with 9 bases between. The CDR3 nucleotides read TGTGCCAGCAGTGGGGGAACCGATGAAAAACTGTTTTTT. Its protein product is CASSGGTDEKLFF. Using reference TRBV2 and TRBJ1-4 for the parts outside the CDR3, the full variable domain is EPEVTQTPSHQVTQMGQEVILRCVPISNHLYFYWYRQILGQKVEFLVSFYNNEISEKSEIFDDQFSVERPDGSNFTLKIRSTKLEDSAMYFCASSGGTDEKLFFGSGTQLSVL.

This chain connects TRBV5-1 to TRBJ1-6; TRBD1 aligns across 11 bases. V lost 3 bases, J lost 10 bases, and 3 bases stayed unmatched. This CDR3 comprises 14 residues. Germline CDR1 is SGHRS and CDR2 is YFSETQ. The CDR3 is CASSSGTGGSPLHF. As DNA, the CDR3 is TGCGCCAGCAGCTCCGGGACAGGGGGATCACCCCTCCACTTT.

The chain employs TRBV7-2 and TRBJ2-4, with 12 bases aligning to TRBD2. The CDR3 has 13 residues. Trimming removed 5 bases from V and 11 bases from J; junction bases left unmatched: 4. CDR1 SGHTA and CDR2 FQGNSA come from the germline V gene. In DNA form, the CDR3 reads TGTGCCAGCAGCACGGGACTAGCGGGCTTTCAGTACTTC. Encoded protein: CASSTGLAGFQYF.

The J gene is TRBJ1-5, the V gene TRBV5-4, with TRBD1 identical over 11 bases. J was trimmed by 5 bases and V by 3 bases; bases with no gene match: 1. This CDR3 has 14 residues. Germline V gives CDR1 SGHNT, CDR2 YYREEE (reference sequence). CDR3 protein: CASSSGQGDQPQHF. CDR3 sequence (DNA): TGTGCCAGCAGCTCGGGACAGGGGGATCAGCCCCAGCATTTT.

This clone was counted between two and nine times. The genes are TRBV3-1 (or the pseudogene TRBV3-2) and TRBJ1-3; D is unclear. V was shortened by 3 bases and J by 0 bases, with 6 bases between the two germline ends. Germline CDR1 LGHDT, CDR2 YNNKEL (reference sequence). The CDR3 contains 14 residues. The DNA for the CDR3 is TGTGCCAGCAGCCATGTCTACTCTGGAAACACCATATATTTT. It translates to CASSHVYSGNTIYF.

This chain joins TRBV3-1 (or the pseudogene TRBV3-2) and TRBJ1-3, with D uncertain. The ends were cut back, 2 bases at V and 0 bases at J, with 11 bases in the middle. The CDR3 is 16 amino acids. Germline loops: CDR1 LGHDT, CDR2 YNNKEL (reference sequence). The CDR3: CASSQSVLDSGNTIYF. CDR3 DNA sequence: TGTGCCAGCAGCCAATCGGTTTTAGACTCTGGAAACACCATATATTTT.

The chain recombines TRBV6-5 with TRBJ1-3, with D hard to call. The CDR3 sequence is 15 residues long. Germline V gene data show CDR1 as MNHEY and CDR2 as SVGAGI. Trimming stripped 6 bases from V and 0 bases from J, with 12 bases between. The CDR3, as DNA: TGTGCCAGCAGGAAATCCCCTGACTCTGGAAACACCATATATTTT. Its protein product is CASRKSPDSGNTIYF.

Written as DNA, the CDR3 is TGTGCCAGCAGGTTGGGACAGGACCCCGCCTACGAGCAGTACTTC. It is translated as CASRLGQDPAYEQYF. J is TRBJ2-7 and V is TRBV7-9; 8 positions agree with TRBD1. This CDR3 contains 15 residues. The germline V gene encodes CDR1 SEHNR and CDR2 FQNEAQ (reference sequence). J lost 2 bases, V lost 6 bases, and 9 bases had no gene match.

The rearrangement uses TRBV5-1 and TRBJ2-7; 12 bases match TRBD2. The CDR3 consists of 16 residues. Trimming at V came to 4 bases and at J to 0 bases, leaving 5 bases not matched to a gene. Germline V gene sequence: CDR1 SGHRS, CDR2 YFSETQ. The CDR3: CASSPTSGGLSYEQYF. CDR3 nucleotide sequence: TGCGCCAGCAGCCCTACTAGCGGGGGGCTCTCCTACGAGCAGTACTTC.

This clone appeared once. This chain connects TRBV9 to TRBJ1-2; the D gene is possibly TRBD1 (6 bases). V was trimmed by 5 bases and J by 7 bases, leaving 18 bases between them. CDR1 is SGDLS and CDR2 is YYNGEE in the germline V gene. The CDR3 totals 14 residues. The CDR3 here is CASRPQGNVRGYTF. In nucleotides, the CDR3 is TGTGCCAGCAGACCACAGGGTAACGTCCGTGGCTACACCTTC.

CDR3 in DNA: TGTGCCAGTAGTATAGGTAGAACCTATGAGCAGTTCTTC. The encoded protein is CASSIGRTYEQFF. The V call is TRBV19, the J call TRBJ2-1, with unresolved D. The CDR3 runs 13 residues. V was cut by 1 base and J by 8 bases, with 9 bases left in between. Per germline, CDR1 LNHDA and CDR2 SQIVND (reference sequence).

This clone was observed once. The chain combines TRBV24-1 with TRBJ1-2; TRBD1 matches at 12 bases. J was trimmed by 8 bases and V by 7 bases; bases with no gene match: 10. The CDR3 length is 15 residues. CDR1 is KGHDR, CDR2 SFDVKD, per germline. The chain's CDR3 is CATRGTGGQALGYTF. Written as DNA, the CDR3 is TGTGCCACCAGGGGGACAGGGGGCCAAGCTCTCGGCTACACCTTC.

The chain combines TRBV28 with TRBJ1-5; no firm D call. V lost 8 bases and J 5 bases, leaving 13 bases between the germline ends. The CDR3 totals 13 residues. Germline assignment: CDR1 MDHEN and CDR2 SYDVKM. The CDR3 nucleotides read TGTGCCAGCTCCTTGGGGTTGCATCAGCCCCAGCATTTT. It codes for CASSLGLHQPQHF.

V gene TRBV2 combines with J gene TRBJ1-2, with D possibly being TRBD1 (6 bases). CDR3 length: 13 residues. Trimming cost V 6 bases and J 4 bases, with 12 bases left between them. Germline CDR1 reads SNHLY; CDR2 reads FYNNEI. Here the CDR3 DNA reads TGTGCCAGCAGGGTAGGGGGTTCCTATGGCTACACCTTC. Translating gives CASRVGGSYGYTF.

The chain has TRBV19 and TRBJ2-5; a weak D match, TRBD1 (6 bases). Germline-derived CDR1 and CDR2 are LNHDA and SQIVND (reference sequence). The CDR3 is made up of 14 amino acids. V was pared by 3 bases and J by 1 base, with 9 bases between. Written as DNA, the CDR3 is TGTGCCAGTAGTATCAGGGGACCCCAAGAGACCCAGTACTTC. Translation: CASSIRGPQETQYF.

The chain recombines TRBV5-1 with TRBJ1-4; D uncertain. This CDR3 is 16 amino acids long. V lost 1 base and J lost 0, with 10 bases in between. Looked up from germline, CDR1 is SGHRS and CDR2 is YFSETQ. The CDR3 reads CASSLSTAATNEKLFF. The DNA for the CDR3 is TGCGCCAGCAGCTTGTCGACCGCGGCAACTAATGAAAAACTGTTTTTT.